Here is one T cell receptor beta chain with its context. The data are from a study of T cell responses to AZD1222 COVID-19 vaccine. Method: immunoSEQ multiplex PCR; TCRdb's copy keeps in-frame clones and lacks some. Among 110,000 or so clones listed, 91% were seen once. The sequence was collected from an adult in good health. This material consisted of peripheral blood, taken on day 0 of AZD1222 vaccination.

CDR3 amino acids: CASSPTGHGGYNEQFF. CDR3 in DNA: TGCGCCAGCAGCCCGACGGGACACGGGGGTTACAATGAGCAGTTCTTC. This rearrangement joins TRBV5-1 to TRBJ2-1, with D perhaps assigned TRBD1 or TRBD2 (6 bases each). Trimming shortened V by 4 bases and J by 4 bases, and 18 bases separated the two germline ends. The germline V gene has CDR1 SGHRS and CDR2 YFSETQ. The CDR3 is made up of 16 amino acids.